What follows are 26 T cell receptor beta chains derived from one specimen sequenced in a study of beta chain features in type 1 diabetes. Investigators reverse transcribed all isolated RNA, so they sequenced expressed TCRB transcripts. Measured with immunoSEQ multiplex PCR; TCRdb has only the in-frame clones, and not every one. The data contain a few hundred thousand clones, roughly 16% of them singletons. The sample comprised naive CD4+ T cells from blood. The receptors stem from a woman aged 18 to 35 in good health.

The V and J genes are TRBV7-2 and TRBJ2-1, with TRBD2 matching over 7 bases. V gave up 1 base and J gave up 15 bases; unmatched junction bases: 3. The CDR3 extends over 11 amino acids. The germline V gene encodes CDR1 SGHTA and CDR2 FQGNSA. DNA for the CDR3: TGTGCCAGCAGCTTAGGCGGCGGGGGGTTCTTC. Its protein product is CASSLGGGGFF. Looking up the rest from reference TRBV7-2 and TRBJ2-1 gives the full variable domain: GAGVSQSPSNKVTEKGKDVELRCDPISGHTALYWYRQSLGQGLEFLIYFQGNSAPDKSGLPSDRFSAERTGGSVSTLTIQRTQQEDSAVYLCASSLGGGGFFGPGTRLTVL.

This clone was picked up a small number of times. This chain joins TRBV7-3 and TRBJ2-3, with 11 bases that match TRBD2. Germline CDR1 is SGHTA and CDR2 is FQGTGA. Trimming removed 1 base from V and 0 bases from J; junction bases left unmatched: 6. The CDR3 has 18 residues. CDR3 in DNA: TGTGCCAGCAGCTTAAAGAAGATAGCGGGAGGGAGCACAGATACGCAGTATTTT. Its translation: CASSLKKIAGGSTDTQYF.

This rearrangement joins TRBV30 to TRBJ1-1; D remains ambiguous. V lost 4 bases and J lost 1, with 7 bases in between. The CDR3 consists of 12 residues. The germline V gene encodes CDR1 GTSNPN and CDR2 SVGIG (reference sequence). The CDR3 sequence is CAWTWRNTEAFF. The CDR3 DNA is TGTGCCTGGACGTGGAGGAACACTGAAGCTTTCTTT.

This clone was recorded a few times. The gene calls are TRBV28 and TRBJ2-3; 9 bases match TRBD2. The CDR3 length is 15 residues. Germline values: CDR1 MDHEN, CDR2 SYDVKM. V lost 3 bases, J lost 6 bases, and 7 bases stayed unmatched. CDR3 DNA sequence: TGTGCCAGCAGTTTGATTAGCGGGGGTAGGGATACGCAGTATTTT. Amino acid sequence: CASSLISGGRDTQYF.

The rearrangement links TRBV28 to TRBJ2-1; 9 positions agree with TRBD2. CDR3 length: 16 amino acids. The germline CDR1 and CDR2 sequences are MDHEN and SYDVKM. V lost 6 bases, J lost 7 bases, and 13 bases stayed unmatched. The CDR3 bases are TGTGCCAGCAGCCTCACGCCGCGGGAGGGCCGTAATGAGCAGTTCTTC. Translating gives CASSLTPREGRNEQFF.

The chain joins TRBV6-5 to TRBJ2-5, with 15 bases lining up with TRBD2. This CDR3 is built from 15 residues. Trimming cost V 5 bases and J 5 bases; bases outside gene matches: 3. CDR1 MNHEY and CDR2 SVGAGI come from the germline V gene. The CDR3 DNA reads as TGTGCCAGCAGTCGGGGGACTAGCGGGAGGGAGACCCAGTACTTC. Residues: CASSRGTSGRETQYF.

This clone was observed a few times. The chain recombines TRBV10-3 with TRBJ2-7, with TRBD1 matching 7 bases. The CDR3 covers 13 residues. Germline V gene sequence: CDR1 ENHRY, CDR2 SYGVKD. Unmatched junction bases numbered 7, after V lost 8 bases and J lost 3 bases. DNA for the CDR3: TGTGCCATCCGTCCGGGACAGTTCTACGAGCAGTACTTC. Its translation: CAIRPGQFYEQYF.

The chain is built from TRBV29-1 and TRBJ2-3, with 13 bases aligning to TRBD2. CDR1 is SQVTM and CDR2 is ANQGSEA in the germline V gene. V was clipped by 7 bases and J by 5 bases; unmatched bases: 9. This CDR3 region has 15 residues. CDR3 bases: TGCAGCGCTGCTAGGACTAGCGGGAGAATAGATACGCAGTATTTT. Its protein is CSAARTSGRIDTQYF.

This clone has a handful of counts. CDR3 sequence (DNA): TGCGCCAGCAGCTTAGGGACAGGGGGCCTCTCCTACGAGCAGTACTTC. This sequence encodes CASSLGTGGLSYEQYF. The rearrangement uses TRBV5-1 and TRBJ2-7, with 12 bases lining up with TRBD1. CDR1 SGHRS and CDR2 YFSETQ come from the germline V gene. The CDR3 covers 16 residues. The V gene end was trimmed by 2 bases and the J gene end by 0 bases; junction bases not matched to a gene: 3.

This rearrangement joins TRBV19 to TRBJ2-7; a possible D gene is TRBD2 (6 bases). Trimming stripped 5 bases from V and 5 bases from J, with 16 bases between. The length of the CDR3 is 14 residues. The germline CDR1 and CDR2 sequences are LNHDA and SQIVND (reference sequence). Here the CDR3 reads CASSGDWGEDEQYF. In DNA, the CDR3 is TGTGCCAGTAGTGGGGACTGGGGGGAGGACGAGCAGTACTTC.

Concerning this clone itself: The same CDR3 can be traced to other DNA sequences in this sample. CDR3 nucleotide sequence: TGTGCCAGTAGCGAGACAGGCGCGTCCTACGAGCAGTACTTC. Its translation is CASSETGASYEQYF. The chain has TRBV19 and TRBJ2-7; tentatively, D is TRBD1 (6 bases). Germline loops: CDR1 LNHDA, CDR2 SQIVND (reference sequence). Deletions cut 6 bases from V and 1 base from J, with 13 bases between. The CDR3 totals 14 residues.

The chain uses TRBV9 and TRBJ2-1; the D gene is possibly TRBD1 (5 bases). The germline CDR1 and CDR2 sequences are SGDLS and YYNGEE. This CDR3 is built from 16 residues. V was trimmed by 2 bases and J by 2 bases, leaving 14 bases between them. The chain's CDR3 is CASSVRAARTYNEQFF. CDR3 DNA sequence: TGTGCCAGCAGCGTCAGGGCAGCCAGGACCTACAATGAGCAGTTCTTC.

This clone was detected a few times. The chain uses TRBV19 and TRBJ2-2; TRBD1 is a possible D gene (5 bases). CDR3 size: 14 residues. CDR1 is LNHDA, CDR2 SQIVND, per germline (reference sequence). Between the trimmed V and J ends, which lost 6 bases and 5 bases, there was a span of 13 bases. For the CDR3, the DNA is TGTGCCAGTAGCCAGGGTCTCGGGACCGGGGAGCTGTTTTTT. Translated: CASSQGLGTGELFF.

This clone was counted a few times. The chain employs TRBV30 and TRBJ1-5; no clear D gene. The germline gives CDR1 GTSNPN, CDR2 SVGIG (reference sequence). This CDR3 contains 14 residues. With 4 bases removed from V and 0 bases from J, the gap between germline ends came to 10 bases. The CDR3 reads CAWTPGNSNQPQHF. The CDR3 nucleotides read TGTGCCTGGACCCCGGGAAATAGCAATCAGCCCCAGCATTTT. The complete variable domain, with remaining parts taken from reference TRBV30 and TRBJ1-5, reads SQTIHQWPATLVQPVGSPLSLECTVEGTSNPNLYWYRQAAGRGLQLLFYSVGIGQISSEVPQNLSASRPQDRQFILSSKKLLLSDSGFYLCAWTPGNSNQPQHFGDGTRLSIL.

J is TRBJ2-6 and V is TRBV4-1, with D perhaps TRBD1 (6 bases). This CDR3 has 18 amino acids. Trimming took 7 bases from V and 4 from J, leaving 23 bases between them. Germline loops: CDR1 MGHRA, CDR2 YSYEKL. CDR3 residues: CASTREATGYSGANVLTF. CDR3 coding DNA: TGCGCCAGCACCCGAGAGGCTACAGGGTACTCAGGGGCCAACGTCCTGACTTTC.

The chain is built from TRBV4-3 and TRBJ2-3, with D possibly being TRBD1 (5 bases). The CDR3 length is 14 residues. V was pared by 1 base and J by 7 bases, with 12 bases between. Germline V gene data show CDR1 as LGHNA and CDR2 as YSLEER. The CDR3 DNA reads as TGCGCCAGCAGCCAAGCTTGGGGCCGTTATACGCAGTATTTT. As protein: CASSQAWGRYTQYF.

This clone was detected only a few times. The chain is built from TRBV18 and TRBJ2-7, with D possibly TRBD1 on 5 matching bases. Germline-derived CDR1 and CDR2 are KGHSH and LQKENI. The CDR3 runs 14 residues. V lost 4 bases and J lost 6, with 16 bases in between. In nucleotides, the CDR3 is TGTGCCAGCTCACAATGGGGCAGAGACTCCGAGCAGTACTTC. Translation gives CASSQWGRDSEQYF.

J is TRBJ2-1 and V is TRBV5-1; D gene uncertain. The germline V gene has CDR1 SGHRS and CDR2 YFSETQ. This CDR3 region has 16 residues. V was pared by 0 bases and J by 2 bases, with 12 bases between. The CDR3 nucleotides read TGCGCCAGCAGCTTGGCCGGTGGCGGAACCTACAATGAGCAGTTCTTC. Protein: CASSLAGGGTYNEQFF.

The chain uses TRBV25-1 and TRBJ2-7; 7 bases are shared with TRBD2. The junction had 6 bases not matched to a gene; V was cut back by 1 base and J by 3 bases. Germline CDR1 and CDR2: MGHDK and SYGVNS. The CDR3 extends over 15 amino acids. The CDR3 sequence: CASSELGEGGYEQYF. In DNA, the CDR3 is TGTGCCAGCAGTGAATTAGGGGAGGGCGGCTACGAGCAGTACTTC.

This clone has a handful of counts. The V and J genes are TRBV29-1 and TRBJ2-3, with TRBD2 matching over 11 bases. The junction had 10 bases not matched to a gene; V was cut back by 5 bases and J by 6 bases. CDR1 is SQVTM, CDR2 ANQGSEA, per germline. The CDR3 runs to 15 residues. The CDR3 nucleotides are TGCAGCGTTCCCAATAGCGGGAGGGCTTTGGATACGCAGTATTTT. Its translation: CSVPNSGRALDTQYF.

CDR3 nucleotide sequence: TGCGCCAGCAGCCACGCGTTTGGGACTAGCGGATACAATGAGCAGTTCTTC. Translated, it gives CASSHAFGTSGYNEQFF. V gene TRBV4-3 combines with J gene TRBJ2-1; TRBD2 matches at 11 bases. The length of the CDR3 is 17 residues. J gave up 4 bases and V 3 bases, and 8 bases lay outside the gene matches. Per germline, CDR1 LGHNA and CDR2 YSLEER.

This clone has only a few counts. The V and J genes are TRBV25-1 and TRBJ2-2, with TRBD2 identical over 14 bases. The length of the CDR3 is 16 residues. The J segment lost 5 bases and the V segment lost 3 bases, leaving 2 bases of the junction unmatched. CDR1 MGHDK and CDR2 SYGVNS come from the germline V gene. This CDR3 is CASSEGLAGVTGELFF. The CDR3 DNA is TGTGCCAGCAGTGAGGGACTAGCGGGAGTTACCGGGGAGCTGTTTTTT.

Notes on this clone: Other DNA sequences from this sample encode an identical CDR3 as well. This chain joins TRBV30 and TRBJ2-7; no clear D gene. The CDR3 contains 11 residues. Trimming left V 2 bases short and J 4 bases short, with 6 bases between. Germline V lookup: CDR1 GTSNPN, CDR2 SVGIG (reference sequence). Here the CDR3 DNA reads TGTGCCTGGAGTCTGCGGTACGAGCAGTACTTC. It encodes CAWSLRYEQYF. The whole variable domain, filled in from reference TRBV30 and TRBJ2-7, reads SQTIHQWPATLVQPVGSPLSLECTVEGTSNPNLYWYRQAAGRGLQLLFYSVGIGQISSEVPQNLSASRPQDRQFILSSKKLLLSDSGFYLCAWSLRYEQYFGPGTRLTVT.

The chain's CDR3 is CASSSGTGFKEQFF. In DNA, the CDR3 is TGTGCCAGCAGCTCCGGGACAGGGTTCAAGGAGCAGTTCTTC. V and J are TRBV7-9 and TRBJ2-1; 9 bases match TRBD1. The CDR3 contains 14 residues. The ends lost 4 bases at V and 10 bases at J; junction bases unmatched: 8. The germline CDR1 and CDR2 sequences are SEHNR and FQNEAQ (reference sequence).

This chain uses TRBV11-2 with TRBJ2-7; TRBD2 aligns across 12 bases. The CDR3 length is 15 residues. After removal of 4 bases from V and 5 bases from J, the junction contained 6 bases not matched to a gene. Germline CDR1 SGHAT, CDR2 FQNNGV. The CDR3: CASSSGLAGQDEQYF. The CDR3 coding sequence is TGTGCCAGCAGCTCTGGACTAGCGGGGCAGGACGAGCAGTACTTC.

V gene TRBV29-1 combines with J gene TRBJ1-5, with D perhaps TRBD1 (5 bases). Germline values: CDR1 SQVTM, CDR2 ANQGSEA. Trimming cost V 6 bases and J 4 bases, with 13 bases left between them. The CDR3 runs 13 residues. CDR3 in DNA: TGCAGCGTCCGCACGTCAGGGAATCAGCCCCAGCATTTT. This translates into CSVRTSGNQPQHF.